This is a list of T cell receptor beta chains from one sample in a study of shared clonotypes between healthy human individuals. Method: immunoSEQ multiplex PCR; TCRdb's copy keeps in-frame clones and lacks some. The data contain roughly 1 million clones, around 74% of them singletons. The sequencing input was memory CD4+ T cells sorted from blood. The receptors were gathered from a man between 18 and 35 years old in good health. Each CDR3 is given with its conserved first and last residue. A D gene is named only where the DNA matches it firmly. For some rows the clone size is stated as once, few or many, or as a class when expanded; others skip it.

DNA: TGCGCCAGCAGCTGGGGACAGGGGTTTCTAGCCAAAAACATTCAGTACTTC; CDR3: CASSWGQGFLAKNIQYF; size: .; D: TRBD1; J: TRBJ2-4; V: TRBV5-1
DNA: TGTGCCAGTAGCCCACAGGGATTTGGCAATCAGCCCCAGCATTTT; CDR3: CASSPQGFGNQPQHF; size: .; D: .; J: TRBJ1-5; V: TRBV19
DNA: TGTGCCTGGAGACTAGCGGGAGGGCCGAGCACAGATACGCAGTATTTT; CDR3: CAWRLAGGPSTDTQYF; size: .; D: TRBD2; J: TRBJ2-3; V: TRBV30
DNA: TGTGCCAGCAGCGTAGAGAGCGGGAGGGCCCAAGAGACCCAGTACTTC; CDR3: CASSVESGRAQETQYF; size: .; D: TRBD2; J: TRBJ2-5; V: TRBV9
DNA: TGTGCCACCGAGGAGCCGTACCCTGGAAACACCATATATTTT; CDR3: CATEEPYPGNTIYF; size: few; D: .; J: TRBJ1-3; V: TRBV7-2
DNA: TGTGCCAGCAGCCGGGAAACGCGAGAGACCCAGTACTTC; CDR3: CASSRETRETQYF; size: .; D: .; J: TRBJ2-5; V: TRBV11-3
DNA: TGCAGCGTTGAAGATACACAGGGACGGACAGATACGCAGTATTTT; CDR3: CSVEDTQGRTDTQYF; size: once; D: .; J: TRBJ2-3; V: TRBV29-1
DNA: TGTGCCAGCAGCCCACCCGGGACAGGGGTTGACCACGAGCAGTACTTC; CDR3: CASSPPGTGVDHEQYF; size: .; D: TRBD1; J: TRBJ2-7; V: TRBV7-9
DNA: TGTGCTAGTGGTTTGGACAGTACACACACTGAAGCTTTCTTT; CDR3: CASGLDSTHTEAFF; size: .; D: .; J: TRBJ1-1; V: TRBV12-5
DNA: TGCGCCAGCAGCCGATCGGGACTGCTTAATGAAAAACTGTTTTTT; CDR3: CASSRSGLLNEKLFF; size: .; D: .; J: TRBJ1-4; V: TRBV5-1
DNA: TGTGCCAGCAGCATAGCGCGTATAGGGTCTGATGGCTACACCTTC; CDR3: CASSIARIGSDGYTF; size: .; D: .; J: TRBJ1-2; V: TRBV7-2
DNA: TGTGCCAGCCGTCCTTTTCGGGCTAGCACAGATACGCAGTATTTT; CDR3: CASRPFRASTDTQYF; size: .; D: .; J: TRBJ2-3; V: TRBV25-1
DNA: TGTGCCAGCAGCTTAAGTGGCTCCTACAATGAGCAGTTCTTC; CDR3: CASSLSGSYNEQFF; size: .; D: .; J: TRBJ2-1; V: TRBV7-9
DNA: TGCGCCAGCAGCCCGGGCCCCCTCAATGAGCAGTTCTTC; CDR3: CASSPGPLNEQFF; size: .; D: .; J: TRBJ2-1; V: TRBV4-3
DNA: TGTGCCAGCAGTCGACAGGGCGACAATGAGCAGTTCTTC; CDR3: CASSRQGDNEQFF; size: .; D: TRBD1; J: TRBJ2-1; V: TRBV6-5
DNA: TGTGCCAGGGGGATTACAGGAATTTCCCAAGAGACCCAGTACTTC; CDR3: CARGITGISQETQYF; size: .; D: .; J: TRBJ2-5; V: TRBV2
DNA: TGTGCCAGCAGCTGGGACCCATCCACAACTAATGAAAAACTGTTTTTT; CDR3: CASSWDPSTTNEKLFF; size: once; D: .; J: TRBJ1-4; V: TRBV5-4
DNA: TGTGCCAGCAGCGGGGGGACTAGCGGGAGTTACAATGAGCAGTTCTTC; CDR3: CASSGGTSGSYNEQFF; size: .; D: TRBD2; J: TRBJ2-1; V: TRBV5-4
DNA: TGTGCCAGTAGCATAAGGACAGGACCCTATGGCTACACCTTC; CDR3: CASSIRTGPYGYTF; size: .; D: TRBD1; J: TRBJ1-2; V: TRBV19
DNA: TGTGCCAGCAGCTTGGACAGGGTAAATGAGCAGTTCTTC; CDR3: CASSLDRVNEQFF; size: .; D: TRBD1; J: TRBJ2-1; V: TRBV7-9
DNA: TGTGCCTCCTCGGGACAGTTAAATGAAAAACTGTTTTTT; CDR3: CASSGQLNEKLFF; size: .; D: TRBD1; J: TRBJ1-4; V: TRBV19
DNA: TGCAGCGGATCGACAGCCACAGATACGCAGTATTTT; CDR3: CSGSTATDTQYF; size: once; D: .; J: TRBJ2-3; V: TRBV29-1
DNA: TGTGCCAGCAGGGACAGGGAAAGCAATCAGCCCCAGCATTTT; CDR3: CASRDRESNQPQHF; size: few; D: TRBD1; J: TRBJ1-5; V: TRBV28
DNA: TGTGCCAGCAGCCCCCCTGGCACGGGCCGTCACGAGCAGTACTTC; CDR3: CASSPPGTGRHEQYF; size: once; D: .; J: TRBJ2-7; V: TRBV16